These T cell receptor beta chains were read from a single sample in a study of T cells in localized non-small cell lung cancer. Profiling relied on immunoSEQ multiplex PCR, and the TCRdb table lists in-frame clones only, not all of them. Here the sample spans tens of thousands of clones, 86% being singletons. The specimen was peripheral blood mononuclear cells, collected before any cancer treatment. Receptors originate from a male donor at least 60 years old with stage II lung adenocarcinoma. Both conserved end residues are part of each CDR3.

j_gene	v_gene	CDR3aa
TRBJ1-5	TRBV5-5	CASSPDRALISNQPQHF
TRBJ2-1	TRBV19	CASSPEAGPYNEQFF
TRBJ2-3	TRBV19	CASSRPGTDTQYF
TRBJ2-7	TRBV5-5	CASSFRAFGYEQYF
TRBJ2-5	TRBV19	CASSPWDSQETQYF
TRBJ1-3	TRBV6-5	CASSSPRTASGNTIYF
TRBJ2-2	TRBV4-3	CASSLISGPINTGELFF
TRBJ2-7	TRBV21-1	CASSKGPQPTYEQYF
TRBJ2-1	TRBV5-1	CASSWAGREYYNEQFF
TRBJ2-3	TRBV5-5	CASSLAGFVSDTQYF
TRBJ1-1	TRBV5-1	CASSSGQGEGTEAFF
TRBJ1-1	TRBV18	CASSQDRGEAFF
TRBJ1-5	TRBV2	CASSDSLGPQHF
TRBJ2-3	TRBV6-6	CASSYRITDTQYF
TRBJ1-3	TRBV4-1	CASSPTGQSSGNTIYF
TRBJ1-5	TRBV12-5	CASGSGQPDSAQHF
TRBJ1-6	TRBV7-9	CASSRQVNSPLHF
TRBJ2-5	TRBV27	CASSLRQRETQYF
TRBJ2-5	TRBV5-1	CASSPTPATRETQYF
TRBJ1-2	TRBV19	CASSRNPSVYGYTF
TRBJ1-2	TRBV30	CASTLKGPEGYTF
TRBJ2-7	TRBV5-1	CASSFTGTGTEQYF
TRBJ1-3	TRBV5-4	CASSASRWTSGNTIYF
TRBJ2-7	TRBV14	CASSLNRAYEQYF
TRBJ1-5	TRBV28	CASSPPPRDSNQPQHF
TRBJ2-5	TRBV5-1	CASSLGLAGTQETQYF
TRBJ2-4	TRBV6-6	CASSYDIQYF
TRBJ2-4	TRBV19	CASSSRWTGRIGIIQYF
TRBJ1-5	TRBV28	CAADRGPTGDSNQPQHF
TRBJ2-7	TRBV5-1	CASSLEGTGSYEQYF
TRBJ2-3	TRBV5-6	CASRVDGRTDTQYF
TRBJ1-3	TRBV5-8	CASSLQGSFSGNTIYF
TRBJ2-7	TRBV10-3	CAISEGGSRGYEQYF
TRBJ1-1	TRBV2	CASQTLMNTEAFF
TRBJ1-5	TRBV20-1	CSAQDRAPQHF
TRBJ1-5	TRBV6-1	CASSAGTEGWAQHF
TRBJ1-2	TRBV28	CASSSYLGTGFEYGYTF